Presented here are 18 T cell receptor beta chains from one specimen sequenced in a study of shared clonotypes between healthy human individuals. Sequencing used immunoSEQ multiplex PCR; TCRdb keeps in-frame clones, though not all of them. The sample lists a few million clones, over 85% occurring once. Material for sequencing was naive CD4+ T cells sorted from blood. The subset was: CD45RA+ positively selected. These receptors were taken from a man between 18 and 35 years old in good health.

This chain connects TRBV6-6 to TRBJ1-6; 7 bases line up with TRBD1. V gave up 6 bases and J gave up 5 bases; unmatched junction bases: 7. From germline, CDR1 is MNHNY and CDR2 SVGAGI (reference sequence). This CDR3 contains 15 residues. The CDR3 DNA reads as TGTGCCAGCAGGGCCCGGGACAGCAATAATTCACCCCTCCACTTT. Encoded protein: CASRARDSNNSPLHF.

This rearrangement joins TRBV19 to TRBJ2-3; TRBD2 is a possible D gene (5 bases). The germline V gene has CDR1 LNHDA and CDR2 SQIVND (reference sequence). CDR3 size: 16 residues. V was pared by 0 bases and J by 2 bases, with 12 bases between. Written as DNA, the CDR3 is TGTGCCAGTAGTATAGATGGTAGCGCCAACACAGATACGCAGTATTTT. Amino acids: CASSIDGSANTDTQYF.

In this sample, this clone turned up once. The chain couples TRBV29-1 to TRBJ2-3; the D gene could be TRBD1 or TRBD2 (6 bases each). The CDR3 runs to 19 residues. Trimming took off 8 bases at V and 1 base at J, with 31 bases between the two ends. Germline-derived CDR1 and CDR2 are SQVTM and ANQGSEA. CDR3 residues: CSSNRVGGTPLRGTDTQYF. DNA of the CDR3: TGCAGCTCGAACAGGGTCGGCGGGACTCCTCTTAGGGGCACAGATACGCAGTATTTT.

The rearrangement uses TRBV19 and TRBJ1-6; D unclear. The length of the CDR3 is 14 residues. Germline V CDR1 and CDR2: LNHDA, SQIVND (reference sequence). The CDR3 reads CAGYYRSYNSPLHF. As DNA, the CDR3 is TGTGCTGGTTATTACAGATCCTATAATTCACCCCTCCACTTT.

CDR3 residues: CASSLAGPYGYTF. CDR3 in DNA: TGTGCCAGCAGCTTAGCTGGGCCTTATGGCTACACCTTC. J is TRBJ1-2 and V is TRBV7-2; no firm D call. CDR1 is SGHTA, CDR2 FQGNSA, per germline. V was trimmed by 0 bases and J by 5 bases, leaving 7 bases between them. CDR3 length equals 13 residues. Complete variable domain (other parts from reference TRBV7-2 and TRBJ1-2): GAGVSQSPSNKVTEKGKDVELRCDPISGHTALYWYRQSLGQGLEFLIYFQGNSAPDKSGLPSDRFSAERTGGSVSTLTIQRTQQEDSAVYLCASSLAGPYGYTFGSGTRLTVV.

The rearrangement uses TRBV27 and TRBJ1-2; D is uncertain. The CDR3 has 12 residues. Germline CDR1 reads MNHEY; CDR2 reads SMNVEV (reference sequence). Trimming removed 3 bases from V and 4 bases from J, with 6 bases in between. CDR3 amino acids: CASSFTGYGYTF. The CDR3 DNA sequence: TGTGCCAGCAGTTTTACGGGCTATGGCTACACCTTC.

The CDR3 nucleotides are TGTGCCTGGGCGCCAGGCTTGAACACTGAAGCTTTCTTT. Translated: CAWAPGLNTEAFF. The V call is TRBV30, the J call TRBJ1-1, with no clear D. The CDR3 runs to 13 residues. Germline V gives CDR1 GTSNPN, CDR2 SVGIG (reference sequence). The V gene lost 5 bases and the J gene lost 0 bases, with 10 bases spanning the gap.

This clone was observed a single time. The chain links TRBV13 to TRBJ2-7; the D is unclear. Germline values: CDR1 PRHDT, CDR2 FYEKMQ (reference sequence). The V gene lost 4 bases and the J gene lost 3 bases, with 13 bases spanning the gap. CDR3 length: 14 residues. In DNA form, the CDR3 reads TGTGCCAGCAGCTCGGACCCTACTGGCTACGAGCAGTACTTC. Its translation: CASSSDPTGYEQYF. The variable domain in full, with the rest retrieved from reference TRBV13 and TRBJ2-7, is AAGVIQSPRHLIKEKRETATLKCYPIPRHDTVYWYQQGPGQDPQFLISFYEKMQSDKGSIPDRFSAQQFSDYHSELNMSSLELGDSALYFCASSSDPTGYEQYFGPGTRLTVT.

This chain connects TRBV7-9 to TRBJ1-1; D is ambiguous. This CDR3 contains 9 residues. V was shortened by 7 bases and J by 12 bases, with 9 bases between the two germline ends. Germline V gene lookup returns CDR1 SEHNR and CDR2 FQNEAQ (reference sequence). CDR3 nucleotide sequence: TGTGCCAGCACCCCGGGGTCTTTCTTT. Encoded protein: CASTPGSFF. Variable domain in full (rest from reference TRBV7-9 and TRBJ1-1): DTGVSQNPRHKITKRGQNVTFRCDPISEHNRLYWYRQTLGQGPEFLTYFQNEAQLEKSRLLSDRFSAERPKGSFSTLEIQRTEQGDSAMYLCASTPGSFFGQGTRLTVV.

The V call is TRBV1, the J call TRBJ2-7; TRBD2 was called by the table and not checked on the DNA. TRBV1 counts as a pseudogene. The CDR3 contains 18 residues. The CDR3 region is CTSSQTPDSSHISYEQYF. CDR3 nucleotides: TGCACCAGCAGCCAAACGCCTGATAGCTCACATATCTCCTACGAGCAGTACTTC.

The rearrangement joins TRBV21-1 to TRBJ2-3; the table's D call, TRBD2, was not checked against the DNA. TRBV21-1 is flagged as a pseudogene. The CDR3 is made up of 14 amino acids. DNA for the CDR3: TGTACCAGAGCTGGTAGCGGGAGCACAGATACGCAGTATTTT. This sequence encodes CTRAGSGSTDTQYF.

For the CDR3, the DNA is TGTGCCAGCAGCTCCGGACTAGCGGGTTCCTACAATGAGCAGTTCTTC. Translated, it gives CASSSGLAGSYNEQFF. This rearrangement joins TRBV11-2 to TRBJ2-1, with 11 bases lining up with TRBD2. The CDR3 is made up of 16 amino acids. Trimming removed 4 bases from V and 1 base from J; junction bases left unmatched: 3. Germline V gene data show CDR1 as SGHAT and CDR2 as FQNNGV.

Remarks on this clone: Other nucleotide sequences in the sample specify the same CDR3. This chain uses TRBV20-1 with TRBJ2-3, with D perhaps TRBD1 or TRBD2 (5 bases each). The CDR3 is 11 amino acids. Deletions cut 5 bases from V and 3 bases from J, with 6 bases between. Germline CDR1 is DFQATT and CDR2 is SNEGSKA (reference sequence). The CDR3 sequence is CSAGGTDTQYF. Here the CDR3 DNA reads TGCAGTGCTGGGGGAACAGATACGCAGTATTTT.

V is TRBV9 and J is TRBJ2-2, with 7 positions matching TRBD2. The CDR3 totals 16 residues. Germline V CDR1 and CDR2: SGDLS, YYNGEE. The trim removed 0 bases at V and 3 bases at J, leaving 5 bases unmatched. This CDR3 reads CASSVEAGLDTGELFF. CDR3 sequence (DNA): TGTGCCAGCAGCGTAGAAGCGGGGCTGGACACCGGGGAGCTGTTTTTT.

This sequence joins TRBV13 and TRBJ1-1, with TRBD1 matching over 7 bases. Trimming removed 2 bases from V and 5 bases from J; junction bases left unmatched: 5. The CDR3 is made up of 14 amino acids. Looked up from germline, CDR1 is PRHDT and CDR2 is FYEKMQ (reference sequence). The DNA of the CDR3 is TGTGCCAGCAGCTTAAGGCCAGGGGGTACTGAAGCTTTCTTT. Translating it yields CASSLRPGGTEAFF.

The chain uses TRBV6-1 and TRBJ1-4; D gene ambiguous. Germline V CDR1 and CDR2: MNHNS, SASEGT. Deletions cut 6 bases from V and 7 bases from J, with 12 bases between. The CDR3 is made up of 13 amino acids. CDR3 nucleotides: TGTGCCAGCAGCTCCGACATCATTGAAAAACTGTTTTTT. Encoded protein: CASSSDIIEKLFF.

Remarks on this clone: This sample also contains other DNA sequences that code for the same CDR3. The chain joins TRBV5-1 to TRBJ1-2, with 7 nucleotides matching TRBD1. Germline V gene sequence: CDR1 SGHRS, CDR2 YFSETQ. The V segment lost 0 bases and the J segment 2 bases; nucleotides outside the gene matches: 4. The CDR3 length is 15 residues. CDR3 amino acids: CASSLDEGANYGYTF. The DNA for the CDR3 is TGCGCCAGCAGCTTGGATGAGGGGGCCAACTATGGCTACACCTTC.

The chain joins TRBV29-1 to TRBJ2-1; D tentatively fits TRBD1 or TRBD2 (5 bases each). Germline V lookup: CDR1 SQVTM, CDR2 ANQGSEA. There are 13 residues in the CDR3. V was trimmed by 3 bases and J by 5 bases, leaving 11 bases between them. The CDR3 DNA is TGCAGCGTTGAGGGACGGGCAAACAATGAGCAGTTCTTC. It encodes CSVEGRANNEQFF.